Sequencing of this T cell receptor beta chain was carried out in a study of OX40 agonist ivuxolimab in advanced cancers. Study background: Every 2 weeks, patients received ivuxolimab intravenously, dosed at 0.01 to 10 mg/kg.

V lost 7 bases to trimming and J lost 2 bases, with 5 bases between them. The length of the CDR3 is 11 residues. The germline gives CDR1 MNHNS, CDR2 SASEGT. The data were produced by immunoSEQ multiplex PCR, yet TCRdb's version contains in-frame clones alone and is incomplete. The repertoire has approximately 58,000 clones, about 83% of them found once; the top ten carry approximately 4.5%. Specimen: CD4+ or CD8+ T cells sorted from blood, collected in a trial of the OX40 agonist ivuxolimab. The TCR originated in an adult with an advanced solid tumor such as melanoma, head and neck, liver or kidney cancer. This rearrangement joins TRBV6-1 to TRBJ2-5, with D hard to call. CDR3 sequence reads: CASKLQETQYF. In nucleotides, the CDR3 is TGTGCCAGCAAACTGCAAGAGACCCAGTACTTC.